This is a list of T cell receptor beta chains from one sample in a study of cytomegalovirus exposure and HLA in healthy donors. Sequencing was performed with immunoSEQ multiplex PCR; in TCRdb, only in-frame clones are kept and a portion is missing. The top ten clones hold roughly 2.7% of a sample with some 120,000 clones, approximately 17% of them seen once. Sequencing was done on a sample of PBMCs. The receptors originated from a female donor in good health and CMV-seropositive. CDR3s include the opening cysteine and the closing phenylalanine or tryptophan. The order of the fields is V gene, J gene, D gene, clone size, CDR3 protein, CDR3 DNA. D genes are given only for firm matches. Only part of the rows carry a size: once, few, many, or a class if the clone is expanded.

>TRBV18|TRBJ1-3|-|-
CASSPSAGSGNTIYF
TGTGCCAGCTCACCTTCGGCGGGAAGTGGAAACACCATATATTTT
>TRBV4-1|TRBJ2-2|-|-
CASSDSDRHTGELFF
TGCGCCAGCAGTGACTCGGACAGACACACCGGGGAGCTGTTTTTT
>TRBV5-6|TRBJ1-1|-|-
CASSYSTDSEAFF
TGTGCCAGCAGCTACTCTACCGATTCTGAAGCTTTCTTT
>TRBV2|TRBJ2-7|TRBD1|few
CASSAGQGTFHEQYF
TGTGCCAGCAGTGCTGGACAGGGGACGTTTCACGAGCAGTACTTC
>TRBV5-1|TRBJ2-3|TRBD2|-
CASSLRTSGDSTDTQYF
TGCGCCAGCAGCTTGAGAACTAGCGGGGATAGCACAGATACGCAGTATTTT
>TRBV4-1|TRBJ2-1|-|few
CASSHPQRGGIGYEQFF
TGCGCCAGCAGCCATCCCCAAAGGGGCGGGATAGGGTATGAGCAGTTCTTC
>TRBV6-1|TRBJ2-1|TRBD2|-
CASSRLAGGYNEQFF
TGTGCCAGCAGCAGACTAGCGGGGGGTTACAATGAGCAGTTCTTC
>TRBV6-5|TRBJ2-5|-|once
CASSYGPPGGETQYF
TGTGCCAGCAGTTACGGGCCACCCGGGGGAGAGACCCAGTACTTC
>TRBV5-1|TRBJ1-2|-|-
CASSPTLGQNFYGYTF
TGCGCCAGCAGCCCGACTCTCGGACAGAACTTCTATGGCTACACCTTC
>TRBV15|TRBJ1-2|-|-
CATSRDGFPEDGYTF
TGTGCCACCAGCAGAGATGGATTTCCCGAGGATGGCTACACCTTC
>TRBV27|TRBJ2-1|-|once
CASSLLGENNEQFF
TGTGCCAGCAGTTTACTCGGGGAAAACAATGAGCAGTTCTTC
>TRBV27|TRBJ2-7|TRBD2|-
CASSSRLAGGAYEQYF
TGTGCCAGCAGTTCTCGACTAGCGGGGGGAGCCTACGAGCAGTACTTC
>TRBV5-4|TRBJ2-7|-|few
CASSRRDGIFYEQYF
TGTGCCAGCAGCCGGAGAGACGGTATTTTCTACGAGCAGTACTTC
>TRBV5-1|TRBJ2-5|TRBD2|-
CASSPGLAGIQETQYF
TGCGCCAGCAGCCCGGGACTAGCGGGAATTCAAGAGACCCAGTACTTC
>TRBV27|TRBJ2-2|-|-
CASYDSDIGELFF
TGTGCCAGCTACGACAGCGATATCGGGGAGCTGTTTTTT
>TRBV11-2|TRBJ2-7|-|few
CASSQTRRGLYEQYF
TGTGCCAGCAGCCAAACGCGGAGGGGCCTTTACGAGCAGTACTTC
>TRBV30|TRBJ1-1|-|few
CAWSPHTTGTEAFF
TGTGCCTGGAGTCCACACACTACAGGGACTGAAGCTTTCTTT
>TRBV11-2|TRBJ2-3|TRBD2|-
CASSLTSGRSDTQYF
TGTGCCAGCAGCTTAACTAGCGGGAGGTCGGATACGCAGTATTTT
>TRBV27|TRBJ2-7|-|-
CASSLDSSSYEQYF
TGTGCCAGCAGTTTAGACAGCTCATCCTACGAGCAGTACTTC
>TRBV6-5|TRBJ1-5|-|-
CASSQTGREDQPQHF
TGTGCCAGCAGCCAAACGGGCAGGGAGGATCAGCCCCAGCATTTT
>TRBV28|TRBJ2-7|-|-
CASTRIGGWEQYF
TGTGCCAGCACCCGAATCGGGGGATGGGAGCAGTACTTC
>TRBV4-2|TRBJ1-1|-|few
CASSLRQQAFF
TGTGCCAGCAGCCTGAGACAACAAGCTTTCTTT
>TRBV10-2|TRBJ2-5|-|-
CASSEPRGWRETQYF
TGCGCCAGCAGTGAGCCCCGAGGGTGGCGGGAGACCCAGTACTTC
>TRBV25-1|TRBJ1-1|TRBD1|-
CASSEGDRSEAFF
TGTGCCAGCAGTGAAGGGGACAGGTCTGAAGCTTTCTTT
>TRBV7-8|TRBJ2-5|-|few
CASSLVSRTNRRGQETQYF
TGTGCCAGCAGCTTAGTTTCCCGGACTAACAGGCGGGGCCAAGAGACCCAGTACTTC
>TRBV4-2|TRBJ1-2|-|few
CASRLGGRGYTF
TGTGCCAGCAGGTTGGGGGGGCGCGGCTACACCTTC
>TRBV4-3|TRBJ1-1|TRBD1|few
CASSQDPYNSLGTGDTEAFF
TGCGCCAGCAGCCAAGATCCGTACAATAGCCTGGGGACAGGGGACACTGAAGCTTTCTTT
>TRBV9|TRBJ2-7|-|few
CASSAGGPPYEQYF
TGTGCCAGCAGCGCCGGTGGGCCTCCCTACGAGCAGTACTTC
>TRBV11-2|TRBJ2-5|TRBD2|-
CASKLPPSGTSGGEYF
TGTGCCAGCAAACTCCCCCCTTCCGGGACTAGCGGGGGGGAATACTTC
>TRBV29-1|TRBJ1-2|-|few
CSVEDLTGGGYTF
TGCAGCGTTGAAGATCTAACGGGTGGTGGCTACACCTTC
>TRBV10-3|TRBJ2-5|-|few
CAISESTAQETQYF
TGTGCCATCAGTGAGTCGACAGCACAAGAGACCCAGTACTTC
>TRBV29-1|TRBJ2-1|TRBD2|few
CSVDRGGSYNEQFF
TGCAGCGTTGATCGGGGGGGTTCCTACAATGAGCAGTTCTTC
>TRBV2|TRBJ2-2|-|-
CASSDRVNTGELFF
TGTGCCAGCAGTGACAGGGTGAACACCGGGGAGCTGTTTTTT
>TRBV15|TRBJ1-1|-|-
CATSGWIGDEAFF
TGTGCCACCAGCGGATGGATCGGGGATGAAGCTTTCTTT
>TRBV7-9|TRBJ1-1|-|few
CASSLSPSPEAFF
TGTGCCAGCAGCTTGTCTCCTTCTCCTGAAGCTTTCTTT
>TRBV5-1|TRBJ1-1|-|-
CASSLTDLNTEAFF
TGCGCCAGCAGCCTAACGGACTTGAACACTGAAGCTTTCTTT
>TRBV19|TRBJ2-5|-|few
CASSLSLGRKETQYF
TGTGCCAGTAGTCTATCCTTGGGCAGAAAAGAGACCCAGTACTTC
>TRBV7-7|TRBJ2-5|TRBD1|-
CASSPGQGVTQYF
TGTGCCAGCAGCCCGGGACAGGGGGTGACCCAGTACTTC
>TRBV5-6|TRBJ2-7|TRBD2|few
CASSPLTAWGLAAYEQYF
TGTGCCAGCAGCCCACTCACGGCCTGGGGACTAGCGGCCTACGAGCAGTACTTC
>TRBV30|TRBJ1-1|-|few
CAWSWGGASEAFF
TGTGCCTGGAGTTGGGGGGGGGCATCTGAAGCTTTCTTT
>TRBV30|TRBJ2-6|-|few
CAWSYSSGANVLTF
TGTGCCTGGAGTTATAGCTCTGGGGCCAACGTCCTGACTTTC
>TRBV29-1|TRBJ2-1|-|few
CSVITRDSYEQFF
TGCAGCGTTATAACCCGGGATTCCTATGAGCAGTTCTTC
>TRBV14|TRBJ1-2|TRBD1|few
CASSSGQTYGYTF
TGTGCCAGCAGCTCGGGACAGACTTATGGCTACACCTTC
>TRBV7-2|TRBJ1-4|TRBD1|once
CASSSSGTGLEKLFF
TGTGCCAGCAGCTCATCCGGGACAGGGCTTGAAAAACTGTTTTTT
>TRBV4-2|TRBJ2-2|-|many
CASSPAGEIAGLNTGELFF
TGTGCCAGCAGCCCCGCAGGGGAAATAGCGGGCCTGAACACCGGGGAGCTGTTTTTT
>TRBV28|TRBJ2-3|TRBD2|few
CASSLAGVRSDTQYF
TGTGCCAGCAGTTTAGCGGGAGTAAGGTCAGATACGCAGTATTTT
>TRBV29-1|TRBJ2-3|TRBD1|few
CSGRGQQYADTQYF
TGCAGCGGTAGGGGACAGCAGTATGCAGATACGCAGTATTTT
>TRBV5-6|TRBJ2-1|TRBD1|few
CASSTGQAWYNEQFF
TGTGCCAGCAGCACGGGACAGGCGTGGTACAATGAGCAGTTCTTC
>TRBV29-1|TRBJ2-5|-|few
CSATPKRAGRQETQYF
TGCAGCGCAACGCCGAAGAGGGCGGGGCGACAAGAGACCCAGTACTTC
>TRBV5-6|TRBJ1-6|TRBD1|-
CASSLRTGDNSPLHF
TGTGCCAGCAGCCTTAGGACAGGTGATAATTCACCCCTCCACTTT
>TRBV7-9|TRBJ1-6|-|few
CASSLNLDSPLHF
TGTGCCAGCAGCTTAAACCTAGATTCACCCCTCCACTTT
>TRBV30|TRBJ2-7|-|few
CAWSRGLGASYEQYF
TGTGCCTGGAGTAGGGGACTGGGCGCATCCTACGAGCAGTACTTC
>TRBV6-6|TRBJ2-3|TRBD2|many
CASRLTSGSFTDTQYF
TGTGCCAGCAGACTGACTAGCGGGAGTTTTACAGATACGCAGTATTTT